One sample yielded the 27 T cell receptor beta chains listed below, sequenced in a study of lymphopenia after photon versus proton radiotherapy. Data came from immunoSEQ multiplex PCR; TCRdb stores just in-frame clones and leaves some out. In the table there are approximately 24,000 clones, roughly 82% of which are singletons. This specimen was peripheral blood, taken from a patient treated with photon-based radiotherapy. Receptors originate from a man aged 35-49 years with gastric cancer.

This clone was counted between two and nine times. V gene TRBV9 combines with J gene TRBJ2-7; D possibly matches TRBD1 or TRBD2 (7 bases each). The CDR3 consists of 15 residues. In germline, CDR1 is SGDLS, CDR2 YYNGEE. Trimming pared 4 bases from V and 3 bases from J, leaving 17 bases between. CDR3 in DNA: TGTGCCAGCAGCCAGGGGGAGGGCATGGGCTACGAGCAGTACTTC. It translates to CASSQGEGMGYEQYF.

The V gene is TRBV11-2, the J gene TRBJ2-1; a possible D gene is TRBD1 (5 bases). Trimming shortened V by 0 bases and J by 2 bases, and 8 bases separated the two germline ends. Germline V lookup: CDR1 SGHAT, CDR2 FQNNGV. CDR3 length: 15 residues. This CDR3 is CASSLEGAPYNEQFF. The CDR3 nucleotides read TGTGCCAGCAGCTTAGAAGGGGCCCCCTACAATGAGCAGTTCTTC.

This rearrangement joins TRBV7-2 to TRBJ2-5; possibly TRBD1 or TRBD2 for D (7 bases each). This CDR3 region has 13 residues. Trimming removed 6 bases at V and 7 bases at J, with 15 bases between. The germline V gene encodes CDR1 SGHTA and CDR2 FQGNSA. The CDR3 spells CASRLDREGTQYF. The CDR3 DNA sequence: TGTGCCAGCAGGCTAGACAGGGAGGGGACCCAGTACTTC.

The rearrangement uses TRBV6-1 and TRBJ1-2; D unclear. Germline assignment: CDR1 MNHNS and CDR2 SASEGT. The V gene lost 2 bases and the J gene lost 8 bases, with 15 bases spanning the gap. This CDR3 has 14 residues. The CDR3 protein is CASSERVGLNGYTF. DNA of the CDR3: TGTGCCAGCAGTGAAAGGGTTGGACTTAACGGCTACACCTTC.

The rearrangement joins TRBV5-1 to TRBJ1-4; no clear D. Germline CDR1 and CDR2: SGHRS and YFSETQ. There are 15 residues in the CDR3. Trimming removed 4 bases from V and 0 bases from J, with 10 bases in between. The CDR3 sequence is CASSPTGPTNEKLFF. CDR3 in DNA: TGCGCCAGCAGCCCCACGGGCCCAACTAATGAAAAACTGTTTTTT.

The sample holds a few counts of this clone. The CDR3 sequence is CASSQLLPGGEEQFF. The CDR3 DNA sequence: TGCGCCAGCAGCCAACTGCTTCCGGGGGGCGAAGAGCAGTTCTTC. The rearrangement uses TRBV4-1 and TRBJ2-1, with D perhaps matching TRBD2 (7 bases). Germline V gene sequence: CDR1 MGHRA, CDR2 YSYEKL. V lost 2 bases, J lost 10 bases, and 18 bases lay in between. CDR3 size: 15 residues.

This clone was recorded a few times. The chain combines TRBV21-1 with TRBJ1-6. TRBV21-1 is a documented pseudogene. This CDR3 has 15 residues. CDR3 sequence: CASSKFYRAAAPLHF. CDR3 nucleotides: TGTGCCAGCAGCAAATTTTACCGGGCTGCTGCACCCCTCCACTTT.

V is TRBV14 and J is TRBJ2-2, with TRBD1 as a possible D gene (5 bases). Germline-derived CDR1 and CDR2 are SGHDN and FVKESK. The CDR3 is 14 amino acids. The V end was cut by 1 base, the J end by 7 bases, with 10 bases between. The CDR3 bases are TGTGCCAGCAGCCAAGGACAGCCCGGCGGGGAGCTGTTTTTT. Protein product: CASSQGQPGGELFF.

V is TRBV5-4 and J is TRBJ1-1; the D gene is possibly TRBD1 (6 bases). CDR3 length: 15 amino acids. V was trimmed by 4 bases and J by 2 bases, leaving 15 bases between them. From germline, CDR1 is SGHNT and CDR2 YYREEE (reference sequence). Here the CDR3 reads CASSPSLGGNTEAFF. The CDR3 DNA reads as TGTGCCAGCAGCCCATCATTAGGGGGAAACACTGAAGCTTTCTTT.

This clone was seen just once. The chain couples TRBV2 to TRBJ1-6, with TRBD1 matching 11 bases. The trim removed 4 bases at V and 9 bases at J, leaving 5 bases unmatched. Germline V gives CDR1 SNHLY, CDR2 FYNNEI. The CDR3 sequence is 15 residues long. The CDR3 coding sequence is TGTGCCAGCAGTGCCGGGACAGGGGGATTTTCACCCCTCCACTTT. Its translation: CASSAGTGGFSPLHF.

This chain joins TRBV18 and TRBJ1-4, with no clear D. Germline assignment: CDR1 KGHSH and CDR2 LQKENI. V was clipped by 0 bases and J by 8 bases, with 13 bases between them. There are 15 residues in the CDR3. CDR3 sequence (DNA): TGTGCCAGCTCACCACCGTCGACAAGAAGGGAAAAACTGTTTTTT. This codes for CASSPPSTRREKLFF.

The chain joins TRBV5-6 to TRBJ1-2; the D is unclear. Germline CDR1 reads SGHDT; CDR2 reads YYEEEE. V lost 4 bases and J 4 bases, leaving 11 bases between the germline ends. CDR3 length: 13 amino acids. In DNA, the CDR3 is TGTGCCAGCAGCCTACCCTTGGGCTATGGCTACACCTTC. It yields the protein CASSLPLGYGYTF.

The rearrangement uses TRBV7-2 and TRBJ1-3; no clear D gene. V gave up 2 bases and J gave up 0 bases, with 14 bases separating them. From germline, CDR1 is SGHTA and CDR2 FQGNSA. The CDR3 extends over 17 amino acids. The CDR3 sequence is CASSLNSPWGSGNTIYF. The DNA for the CDR3 is TGTGCCAGCAGCTTAAACAGTCCCTGGGGCTCTGGAAACACCATATATTTT.

J is TRBJ2-2 and V is TRBV9, with TRBD2 identical over 10 bases. CDR3 length: 15 residues. V shed 7 bases, J shed 1 base, and the junction held 4 bases outside the gene matches. Germline values: CDR1 SGDLS, CDR2 YYNGEE. CDR3 sequence: CASGAGGRNTGELFF. Here the CDR3 DNA reads TGTGCCAGCGGAGCGGGGGGGCGGAACACCGGGGAGCTGTTTTTT.

The rearrangement joins TRBV9 to TRBJ1-6, with D uncertain. V was trimmed by 0 bases and J by 7 bases, leaving 8 bases between them. In germline, CDR1 is SGDLS, CDR2 YYNGEE. This CDR3 contains 14 residues. CDR3 coding DNA: TGTGCCAGCAGCGTAGCTCGGGAGAATTCACCCCTCCACTTT. This translates into CASSVARENSPLHF.

Regarding this clone: The junction shows a germline mismatch at one end, possibly a read error. The genes are TRBV5-1 and TRBJ2-2, with D hard to call. Germline-derived CDR1 and CDR2 are SGHRS and YFSETQ. The CDR3 contains 14 residues. CDR3 protein: CASSLGGNSGELFF. The CDR3 bases are TGCGCCAGCAGCTTGGGTGGGAACTCCGGGGAGCTGTTTTTT.

The chain is built from TRBV30 and TRBJ1-2, with D perhaps matching TRBD1 (6 bases). Per the germline V gene, CDR1 is GTSNPN and CDR2 is SVGIG (reference sequence). The CDR3 consists of 12 residues. V was clipped by 0 bases and J by 7 bases, with 9 bases between them. The CDR3 bases are TGTGCCTGGAGTGTAGGGGGGAGTGGCTACACCTTC. Translation gives CAWSVGGSGYTF. The whole variable domain, filled in from reference TRBV30 and TRBJ1-2, reads SQTIHQWPATLVQPVGSPLSLECTVEGTSNPNLYWYRQAAGRGLQLLFYSVGIGQISSEVPQNLSASRPQDRQFILSSKKLLLSDSGFYLCAWSVGGSGYTFGSGTRLTVV.

The chain recombines TRBV6-5 with TRBJ2-2; 7 bases are a match to TRBD1. Germline assignment: CDR1 MNHEY and CDR2 SVGAGI. V lost 6 bases, J lost 6 bases, and 7 bases stayed unmatched. The CDR3 length is 14 residues. The CDR3 protein is CASSPDRDSGELFF. CDR3 bases: TGTGCCAGCAGCCCCGACAGGGATTCCGGGGAGCTGTTTTTT.

This rearrangement joins TRBV6-6 to TRBJ2-7, with D possibly being TRBD1 or TRBD2 (6 bases each). V dropped 7 bases and J dropped 2 bases, with 15 bases sitting between them. Germline lookup yields CDR1 MNHNY and CDR2 SVGAGI (reference sequence). The CDR3 runs 14 residues. The CDR3 sequence is CASNSLGGPYEQYF. In nucleotides, the CDR3 is TGTGCCAGCAATTCATTGGGGGGCCCCTACGAGCAGTACTTC.

This sequence joins TRBV4-2 and TRBJ2-5, with D uncertain. Trimming removed 1 base from V and 0 bases from J, with 3 bases in between. Germline values: CDR1 LGHNA, CDR2 YNFKEQ. The CDR3 has 13 amino acids. CDR3 protein: CASSQGHQETQYF. In nucleotides, the CDR3 is TGTGCCAGCAGCCAAGGTCACCAAGAGACCCAGTACTTC.

The sample holds one count of this clone. The gene calls are TRBV7-2 and TRBJ1-6; D gene ambiguous. The V and J ends lost 0 bases and 8 bases respectively, with 11 bases between them. The CDR3 consists of 15 residues. CDR1 is SGHTA, CDR2 FQGNSA, per germline. This CDR3 is CASSLALLADSPLHF. The CDR3 nucleotides read TGTGCCAGCAGCTTAGCTCTCTTGGCGGATTCACCCCTCCACTTT.

V gene TRBV18 combines with J gene TRBJ2-3; D unresolved. Per the germline V gene, CDR1 is KGHSH and CDR2 is LQKENI. The length of the CDR3 is 11 residues. Deletions cut 6 bases from V and 6 bases from J, with 7 bases between. DNA of the CDR3: TGTGCCAGCTCGGCCGGCGATACGCAGTATTTT. It translates to CASSAGDTQYF.

This clone was seen a few times. The chain has TRBV5-4 and TRBJ2-6, with 10 bases matching TRBD1. The junction had 8 bases not matched to a gene; V was cut back by 4 bases and J by 4 bases. The germline V gene encodes CDR1 SGHNT and CDR2 YYREEE (reference sequence). This CDR3 region has 17 residues. CDR3 sequence reads: CASSPGTGVGGANVLTF. CDR3 bases: TGTGCCAGCAGCCCCGGGACAGGGGTGGGAGGGGCCAACGTCCTGACTTTC.

This clone appeared once. V gene TRBV6-6 combines with J gene TRBJ1-5, with 9 bases that match TRBD1. V shed 3 bases, J shed 7 bases, and the junction held 7 bases outside the gene matches. This CDR3 has 15 residues. The germline V gene encodes CDR1 MNHNY and CDR2 SVGAGI (reference sequence). The CDR3 DNA sequence: TGTGCCAGCAGTTATCCGGGACAGGGACGGCAGCCCCAGCATTTT. This codes for CASSYPGQGRQPQHF.

The chain joins TRBV10-1 to TRBJ2-1; D might be TRBD1 (6 bases). The CDR3 runs 13 residues. Germline V CDR1 and CDR2: WNHNN, SYGVQD (reference sequence). With 1 base removed from V and 5 bases from J, the gap between germline ends came to 6 bases. The CDR3 region is CASSEWTDNEQFF. CDR3 nucleotides: TGCGCCAGCAGTGAGTGGACAGACAATGAGCAGTTCTTC.

V and J are TRBV7-8 and TRBJ2-7; D uncertain. This CDR3 has 13 residues. Trimming took 1 base from V and 6 from J, leaving 10 bases between them. From germline, CDR1 is SGHVS and CDR2 FQNEAQ. CDR3 in amino acids: CASSLGALGEQYF. The CDR3 nucleotides read TGTGCCAGCAGCTTAGGTGCTCTCGGCGAGCAGTACTTC.

V usage is TRBV6-1 and J usage is TRBJ1-1, with a weak D call TRBD1 (5 bases). The CDR3 is made up of 13 amino acids. The germline V gene has CDR1 MNHNS and CDR2 SASEGT. V lost 7 bases, J lost 0 bases, and 9 bases lay in between. The CDR3 region has the DNA TGTGCCAGCACCCTACAGGTGAACACTGAAGCTTTCTTT. This translates into CASTLQVNTEAFF.